This TCR beta chain was sequenced in a study of CD8+ T cells in alopecia areata. The CDR3 is made up of 15 amino acids. V trimming: 4 bases; J trimming: 9 bases; junction bases outside the gene matches: 7. CDR1 and CDR2 from the germline V gene are SGDLS and YYNGEE. cDNA prepared by RNA extraction and subsequent reverse transcription served as the template for sequencing. The data were produced by immunoSEQ multiplex PCR, yet TCRdb's version contains in-frame clones alone and is incomplete. The repertoire holds roughly 130,000 clones, with 58% as singletons. The V and J genes are TRBV9 and TRBJ2-7; 16 nucleotides agree with TRBD2. The sequence came from a human donor with alopecia areata. The specimen was CD4+ T cells sorted from blood, collected at week 0. The CDR3 nucleotides are TGTGCCAGCAGCAGCGGGACTAGCGGGGGGGAAGGGCAGTACTTC. Translation: CASSSGTSGGEGQYF.